This T cell receptor (beta chain) was documented in a study of T cell changes during pregnancy in multiple sclerosis. The table came from immunoSEQ multiplex PCR; TCRdb's copy has only in-frame clones and leaves some out. This sample yields tens of thousands of clones, of which 75% to 95% are seen a single time; about 11% belongs to the top ten. V gave up 4 bases and J gave up 5 bases, with 14 bases separating them. The V gene's germline CDR1 is SGHVS and CDR2 FNYEAQ. CDR3 length equals 14 residues. The chain recombines TRBV7-6 with TRBJ2-5; D may be TRBD2 (5 bases). The sequence was obtained from a female donor with multiple sclerosis, enrolled in a pregnancy study. The sample consisted of CD8+ T cells from peripheral blood mononuclear cells, taken before pregnancy. This chain's CDR3 is CASSSRPSRETQYF. CDR3 DNA sequence: TGTGCCAGCAGCTCCAGACCTAGCCGGGAGACCCAGTACTTC. Drawing the rest from reference TRBV7-6 and TRBJ2-5, the complete variable domain is GAGVSQSPRYKVTKRGQDVALRCDPISGHVSLYWYRQALGQGPEFLTYFNYEAQQDKSGLPNDRFSAERPEGSISTLTIQRTEQRDSAMYRCASSSRPSRETQYFGPGTRLLVL.